The next 11 T cell receptor beta chains were all read from a single sample in a study of blood T cell repertoires in COVID-19. Clones were sequenced by immunoSEQ multiplex PCR, and TCRdb holds only the in-frame ones, with some missing. The sample records 290,000 or so clones, nearly 90% being singletons. Material for sequencing was PBMCs or T cells enriched from blood (not recorded which). The receptors shown here come from a young woman with acute COVID-19.

DNA of the CDR3: TGCGCCAGCAGCTTGGCCGAAGGGACAGGCCCCTATGGCTACACCTTC. This gives the protein CASSLAEGTGPYGYTF. The chain combines TRBV5-1 with TRBJ1-2; 8 bases agree with TRBD1. V shed 0 bases and J 4 bases; nucleotides not matched to a gene: 8. CDR3 length: 16 amino acids. From germline, CDR1 is SGHRS and CDR2 YFSETQ.

This chain joins TRBV5-1 and TRBJ2-5; 7 bases map to TRBD2. Germline CDR1 is SGHRS and CDR2 is YFSETQ. CDR3 length: 15 amino acids. The V gene end was trimmed by 0 bases and the J gene end by 3 bases; junction bases not matched to a gene: 5. CDR3 sequence (DNA): TGCGCCAGCAGCTTGGGTGGGAGGGTTGAAGAGACCCAGTACTTC. Its protein product is CASSLGGRVEETQYF. The full variable domain, with the rest looked up from reference TRBV5-1 and TRBJ2-5, is KAGVTQTPRYLIKTRGQQVTLSCSPISGHRSVSWYQQTPGQGLQFLFEYFSETQRNKGNFPGRFSGRQFSNSRSEMNVSTLELGDSALYLCASSLGGRVEETQYFGPGTRLLVL.

As for this clone: Different DNA sequences within this sample yield the same CDR3. The V call is TRBV28, the J call TRBJ1-1, with D uncertain. Trimming removed 2 bases at V and 11 bases at J, with 12 bases between. The germline V gene encodes CDR1 MDHEN and CDR2 SYDVKM. There are 12 residues in the CDR3. As DNA, the CDR3 is TGTGCCAGCAGTTTAGGGGAGGGCGAGGCTTTCTTT. It yields the protein CASSLGEGEAFF.

The chain employs TRBV7-3 and TRBJ2-1; TRBD2 matches 9 bases. Per germline, CDR1 SGHTA and CDR2 FQGTGA. CDR3 length: 15 residues. J lost 9 bases, V lost 5 bases, and 11 bases had no gene match. CDR3 protein: CASSRSSGRRVEQFF. The DNA for the CDR3 is TGTGCCAGCAGCCGCAGTAGCGGGAGAAGGGTTGAGCAGTTCTTC. The full variable domain, with the rest looked up from reference TRBV7-3 and TRBJ2-1, is GAGVSQTPSNKVTEKGKYVELRCDPISGHTALYWYRQSLGQGPEFLIYFQGTGAADDSGLPNDRFFAVRPEGSVSTLKIQRTERGDSAVYLCASSRSSGRRVEQFFGPGTRLTVL.

The J gene is TRBJ2-5, the V gene TRBV15; D remains unclear. CDR1 LNHNV and CDR2 YYDKDF come from the germline V gene (reference sequence). With 6 bases removed from V and 1 base from J, the gap between germline ends came to 9 bases. The CDR3 covers 13 residues. For the CDR3, the DNA is TGTGCCACCAGACTGCTCCTCCAAGAGACCCAGTACTTC. Translating it yields CATRLLLQETQYF.

This rearrangement joins TRBV5-1 to TRBJ2-1, with D possibly TRBD2 on 7 matching bases. Trimming removed 0 bases at V and 6 bases at J, with 13 bases between. Germline-derived CDR1 and CDR2 are SGHRS and YFSETQ. CDR3 size: 15 residues. The CDR3 coding sequence is TGCGCCAGCAGCTTGGCCGCGGGGGCCCTCAATGAGCAGTTCTTC. Translated: CASSLAAGALNEQFF.

The CDR3 is CASSPAQGGDTIYF. The CDR3 DNA is TGTGCCAGCTCACCAGCTCAGGGCGGAGACACCATATATTTT. The chain combines TRBV18 with TRBJ1-3, with D possibly matching TRBD1 (5 bases). Per germline, CDR1 KGHSH and CDR2 LQKENI. V was pared by 2 bases and J by 8 bases, with 13 bases between. This CDR3 spans 14 amino acids.

This rearrangement joins TRBV15 to TRBJ2-2, with 12 bases lining up with TRBD2. The length of the CDR3 is 14 residues. CDR1 is LNHNV, CDR2 YYDKDF, per germline (reference sequence). V shed 6 bases, J shed 4 bases, and the junction held 0 bases outside the gene matches. The CDR3 DNA reads TGTGCCACCAGACTAGCGGGAGGCACCGGGGAGCTGTTTTTT. This translates into CATRLAGGTGELFF.

This chain links TRBV5-4 with TRBJ2-1; D remains ambiguous. Trimming removed 3 bases from V and 5 bases from J, with 12 bases in between. CDR1 is SGHNT, CDR2 YYREEE, per germline (reference sequence). The CDR3 spans 14 residues. The CDR3 bases are TGTGCCAGCAGCTCCCGTCGACAAGACAATGAGCAGTTCTTC. This sequence encodes CASSSRRQDNEQFF.

Here the CDR3 DNA reads TGCGCCAGCAGCTTACGACAGCCGAATCCCGGGGAGCTGTTTTTT. Protein: CASSLRQPNPGELFF. V usage is TRBV5-1 and J usage is TRBJ2-2, with D tentatively TRBD1 (5 bases). Germline CDR1 SGHRS, CDR2 YFSETQ. V lost 2 bases to trimming and J lost 6 bases, with 14 bases between them. The CDR3 spans 15 residues.

Points on this clone: In the same sample, other DNA sequences code for this CDR3. This sequence joins TRBV27 and TRBJ2-7; no firm D call. Germline V gene lookup returns CDR1 MNHEY and CDR2 SMNVEV (reference sequence). The length of the CDR3 is 11 residues. V dropped 4 bases and J dropped 3 bases, with 4 bases sitting between them. CDR3 protein: CASSSYYEQYF. As DNA, the CDR3 is TGTGCCAGCAGTTCTTACTACGAGCAGTACTTC.